The present entry profiles one T cell receptor (beta chain) with its context. This sample is drawn from a study of blood T cell repertoires in COVID-19. As for the study in general: COVID-19 samples collected from the United States, Italy and Spain covered acute and convalescent phases. T cells, B-cell-depleted T cells, or PBMCs provided the cDNA or gDNA that served as material.

This table comes from immunoSEQ multiplex PCR, and its TCRdb copy is limited to in-frame clones, with some not included. Among 310,000 or so clones listed, roughly 89% were seen once. The study drew participants aged roughly 18 to 89 years from 20 to 30 US areas. Cohort 3 recovery required two negative PCRs, clearance, or symptom resolution. Germline V gene data show CDR1 as KGHSY and CDR2 as FQNENV. V lost 4 bases, J lost 1 base, and 10 bases lay in between. This CDR3 spans 14 amino acids. This chain links TRBV16 with TRBJ1-1; no clear D gene. Sequenced: PBMCs or T cells enriched from blood (not recorded which). The receptor was isolated from a woman younger than 35 who had recovered from COVID-19. The chain's CDR3 is CASSLAEGNTEAFF. The CDR3 coding sequence is TGTGCCAGCAGCCTGGCAGAGGGGAACACTGAAGCTTTCTTT.